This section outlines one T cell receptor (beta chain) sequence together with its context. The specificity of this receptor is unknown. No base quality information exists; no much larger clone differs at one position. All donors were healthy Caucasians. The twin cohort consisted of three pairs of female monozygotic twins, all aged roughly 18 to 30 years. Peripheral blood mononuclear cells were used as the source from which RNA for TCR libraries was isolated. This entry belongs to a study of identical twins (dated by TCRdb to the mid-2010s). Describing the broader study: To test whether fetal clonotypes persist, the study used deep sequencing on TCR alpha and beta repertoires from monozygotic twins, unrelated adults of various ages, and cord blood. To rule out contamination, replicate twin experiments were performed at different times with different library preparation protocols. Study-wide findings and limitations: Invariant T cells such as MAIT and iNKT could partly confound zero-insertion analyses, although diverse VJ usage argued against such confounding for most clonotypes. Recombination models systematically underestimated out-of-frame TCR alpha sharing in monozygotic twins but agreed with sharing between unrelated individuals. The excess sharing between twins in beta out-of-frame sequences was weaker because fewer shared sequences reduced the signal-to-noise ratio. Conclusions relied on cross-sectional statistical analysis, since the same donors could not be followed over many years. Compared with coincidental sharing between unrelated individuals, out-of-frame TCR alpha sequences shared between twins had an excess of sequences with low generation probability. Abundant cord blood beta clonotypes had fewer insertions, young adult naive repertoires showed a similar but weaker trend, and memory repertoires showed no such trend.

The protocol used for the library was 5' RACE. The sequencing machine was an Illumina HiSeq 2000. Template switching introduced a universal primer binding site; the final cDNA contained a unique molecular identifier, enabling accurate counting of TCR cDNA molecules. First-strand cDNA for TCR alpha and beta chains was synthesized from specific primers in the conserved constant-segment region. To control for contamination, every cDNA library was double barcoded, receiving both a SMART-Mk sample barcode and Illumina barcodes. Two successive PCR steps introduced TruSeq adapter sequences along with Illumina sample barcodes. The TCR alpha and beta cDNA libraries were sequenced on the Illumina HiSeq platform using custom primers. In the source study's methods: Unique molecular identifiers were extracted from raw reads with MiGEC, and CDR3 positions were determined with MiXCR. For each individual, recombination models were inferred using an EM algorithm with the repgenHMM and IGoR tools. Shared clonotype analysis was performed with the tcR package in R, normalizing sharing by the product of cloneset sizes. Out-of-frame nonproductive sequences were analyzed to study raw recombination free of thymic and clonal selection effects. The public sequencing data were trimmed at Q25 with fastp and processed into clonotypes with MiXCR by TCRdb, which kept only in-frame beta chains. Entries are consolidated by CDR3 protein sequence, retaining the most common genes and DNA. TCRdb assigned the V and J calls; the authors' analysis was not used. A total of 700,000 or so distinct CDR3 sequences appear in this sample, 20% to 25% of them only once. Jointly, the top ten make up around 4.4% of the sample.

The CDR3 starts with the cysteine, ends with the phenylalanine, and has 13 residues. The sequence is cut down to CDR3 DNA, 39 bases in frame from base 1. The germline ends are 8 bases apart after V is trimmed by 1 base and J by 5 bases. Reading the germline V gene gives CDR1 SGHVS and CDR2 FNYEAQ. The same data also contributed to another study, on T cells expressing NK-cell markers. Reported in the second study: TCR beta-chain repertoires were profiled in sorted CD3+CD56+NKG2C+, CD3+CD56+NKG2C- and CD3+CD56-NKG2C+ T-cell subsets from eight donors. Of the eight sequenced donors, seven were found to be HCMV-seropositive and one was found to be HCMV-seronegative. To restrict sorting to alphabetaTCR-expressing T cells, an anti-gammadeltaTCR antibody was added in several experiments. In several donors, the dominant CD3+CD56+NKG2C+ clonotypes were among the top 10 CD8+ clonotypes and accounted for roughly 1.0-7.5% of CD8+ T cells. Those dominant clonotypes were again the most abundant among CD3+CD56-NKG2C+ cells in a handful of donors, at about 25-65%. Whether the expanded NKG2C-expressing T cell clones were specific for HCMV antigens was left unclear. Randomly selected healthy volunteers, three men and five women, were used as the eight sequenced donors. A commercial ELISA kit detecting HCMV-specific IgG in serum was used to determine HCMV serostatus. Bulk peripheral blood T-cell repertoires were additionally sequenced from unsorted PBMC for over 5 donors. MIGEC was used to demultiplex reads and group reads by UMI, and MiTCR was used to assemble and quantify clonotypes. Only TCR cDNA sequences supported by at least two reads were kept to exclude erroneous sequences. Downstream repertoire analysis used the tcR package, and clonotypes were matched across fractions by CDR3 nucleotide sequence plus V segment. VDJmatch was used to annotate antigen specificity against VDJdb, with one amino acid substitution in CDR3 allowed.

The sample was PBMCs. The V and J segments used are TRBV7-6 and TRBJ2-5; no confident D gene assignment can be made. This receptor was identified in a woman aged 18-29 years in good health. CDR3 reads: CASSLDLMETQYF. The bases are TGTGCCAGCAGCTTAGATCTGATGGAGACCCAGTACTTC.